These 14 T cell receptor beta chains were all obtained from the same sample, sequenced in a study of pediatric ulcerative colitis. The protocol was immunoSEQ multiplex PCR, while the TCRdb copy is restricted to in-frame clones and leaves out a portion. Of tens of thousands of clones in the sample, roughly nine tenths were seen once. The sample comprised blood. The receptors here all came from a boy aged 5 to 17 with severe ulcerative colitis.

This chain connects TRBV30 to TRBJ1-1; the D is unclear. Germline CDR1 GTSNPN, CDR2 SVGIG (reference sequence). V was cut by 4 bases and J by 5 bases, with 8 bases left in between. The CDR3 runs 11 residues. CDR3 nucleotides: TGTGCCTGGACCACGGGGACTGAAGCTTTCTTT. Its translation: CAWTTGTEAFF.

The V gene is TRBV11-2, the J gene TRBJ2-1; a possible D gene is TRBD2 (6 bases). The CDR3 sequence is 19 residues long. The germline V gene has CDR1 SGHAT and CDR2 FQNNGV. Deletions cut 0 bases from V and 8 bases from J, with 26 bases between. The DNA for the CDR3 is TGTGCCAGCAGCTTAGAAGTTCCTGGGGGGATACTTGATCTCTATGAGCAGTTCTTC. Translating gives CASSLEVPGGILDLYEQFF.

The chain combines TRBV2 with TRBJ2-1; 12 bases match TRBD2. Germline-derived CDR1 and CDR2 are SNHLY and FYNNEI. Losses at the gene ends were 5 bases for V and 9 bases for J; bases not matched to a gene: 8. The CDR3 has 15 residues. The DNA of the CDR3 is TGTGCCAGCAGTTCGACTAGCGGGAGATGGAGTGAGCAGTTCTTC. It is translated as CASSSTSGRWSEQFF.

This chain joins TRBV5-1 and TRBJ1-4, with 10 bases that match TRBD1. Germline V lookup: CDR1 SGHRS, CDR2 YFSETQ. V gave up 4 bases and J gave up 4 bases; unmatched junction bases: 19. CDR3 length: 20 amino acids. As DNA, the CDR3 is TGCGCCAGCAGCACGGCCGGGGGACAGGGGTGTTGTCTTAGTAATGAAAAACTGTTTTTT. Translated: CASSTAGGQGCCLSNEKLFF.

V is TRBV29-1 and J is TRBJ2-7; D is uncertain. V gave up 0 bases and J gave up 2 bases, with 8 bases separating them. The germline gives CDR1 SQVTM, CDR2 ANQGSEA. This CDR3 is built from 13 residues. This CDR3 reads CSVEDGVAYEQYF. Written as DNA, the CDR3 is TGCAGCGTTGAAGATGGGGTTGCCTACGAGCAGTACTTC.

This rearrangement joins TRBV5-6 to TRBJ2-2; D may be TRBD2 (5 bases). Germline-derived CDR1 and CDR2 are SGHDT and YYEEEE. Trimming cost V 4 bases and J 3 bases, with 19 bases left between them. CDR3 size: 17 residues. The chain's CDR3 is CASSTSSSGAYTGELFF. The DNA of the CDR3 is TGTGCCAGCAGCACAAGCTCGAGCGGAGCTTACACCGGGGAGCTGTTTTTT.

The chain recombines TRBV4-1 with TRBJ2-7; D ambiguous. This CDR3 spans 13 amino acids. Trimming shortened V by 2 bases and J by 5 bases, and 10 bases separated the two germline ends. Per germline, CDR1 MGHRA and CDR2 YSYEKL. As DNA, the CDR3 is TGCGCCAGCAGCCAACACCGCAAAAACGAGCAGTACTTC. This codes for CASSQHRKNEQYF.

The chain couples TRBV7-8 to TRBJ1-1; D is ambiguous. V was trimmed by 4 bases and J by 5 bases, leaving 14 bases between them. This CDR3 comprises 14 residues. CDR1 SGHVS and CDR2 FQNEAQ come from the germline V gene. The DNA of the CDR3 is TGTGCCAGCAGCTCCGGTTTAGCTGGGACTGAAGCTTTCTTT. Translation: CASSSGLAGTEAFF. Together with reference TRBV7-8 and TRBJ1-1, the CDR3 gives the full variable domain: GAGVSQSPRYKVAKRGQDVALRCDPISGHVSLFWYQQALGQGPEFLTYFQNEAQLDKSGLPSDRFFAERPEGSVSTLKIQRTQQEDSAVYLCASSSGLAGTEAFFGQGTRLTVV.

The gene calls are TRBV5-6 and TRBJ1-1, with no clear D. CDR3 size: 14 residues. V lost 2 bases, J lost 0 bases, and 8 bases lay in between. CDR1 SGHDT and CDR2 YYEEEE come from the germline V gene. CDR3 region: CASSFRGMNTEAFF. The CDR3 DNA sequence: TGTGCCAGCAGCTTCCGGGGAATGAACACTGAAGCTTTCTTT.

This sequence joins TRBV11-2 and TRBJ2-1; no definite D call. The length of the CDR3 is 16 residues. V lost 5 bases and J lost 8, with 22 bases in between. Germline CDR1 is SGHAT and CDR2 is FQNNGV. This chain's CDR3 is CASSAHVDGRSDEQFF. The CDR3 DNA reads TGTGCCAGCAGCGCGCATGTGGACGGCCGGTCGGATGAGCAGTTCTTC.

The V call is TRBV5-1, the J call TRBJ2-7; TRBD1 agrees at 7 bases. From germline, CDR1 is SGHRS and CDR2 YFSETQ. Losses at the gene ends were 4 bases for V and 0 bases for J; bases not matched to a gene: 7. The CDR3 consists of 15 residues. CDR3 in amino acids: CASSPMTGSSYEQYF. In nucleotides, the CDR3 is TGCGCCAGCAGCCCCATGACAGGGAGCTCCTACGAGCAGTACTTC.

This chain connects TRBV10-3 to TRBJ2-3; D is unclear. V lost 0 bases and J 4 bases, leaving 8 bases between the germline ends. Germline V CDR1 and CDR2: ENHRY, SYGVKD. The CDR3 has 14 residues. The CDR3 DNA reads TGTGCCATCAGTGAGTCGAGGTTATCAGATACGCAGTATTTT. This gives the protein CAISESRLSDTQYF.

This clone was seen only once. This chain links TRBV28 with TRBJ2-7; D gene uncertain. CDR1 and CDR2 from the germline V gene are MDHEN and SYDVKM. The CDR3 has 13 residues. Trimming cost V 3 bases and J 2 bases, with 8 bases left between them. The CDR3 DNA reads as TGTGCCAGCAGTTTGACGGACGCCTACGAGCAGTACTTC. This gives the protein CASSLTDAYEQYF. Supplemented by reference TRBV28 and TRBJ2-7, the full variable domain reads DVKVTQSSRYLVKRTGEKVFLECVQDMDHENMFWYRQDPGLGLRLIYFSYDVKMKEKGDIPEGYSVSREKKERFSLILESASTNQTSMYLCASSLTDAYEQYFGPGTRLTVT.

The chain combines TRBV6-5 with TRBJ1-2; D uncertain. This CDR3 region has 13 residues. The V gene lost 5 bases and the J gene lost 1 base, with 8 bases spanning the gap. Germline CDR1 reads MNHEY; CDR2 reads SVGAGI. In DNA, the CDR3 is TGTGCCAGCAGTGCGACCGTTAACTATGGCTACACCTTC. It specifies CASSATVNYGYTF.